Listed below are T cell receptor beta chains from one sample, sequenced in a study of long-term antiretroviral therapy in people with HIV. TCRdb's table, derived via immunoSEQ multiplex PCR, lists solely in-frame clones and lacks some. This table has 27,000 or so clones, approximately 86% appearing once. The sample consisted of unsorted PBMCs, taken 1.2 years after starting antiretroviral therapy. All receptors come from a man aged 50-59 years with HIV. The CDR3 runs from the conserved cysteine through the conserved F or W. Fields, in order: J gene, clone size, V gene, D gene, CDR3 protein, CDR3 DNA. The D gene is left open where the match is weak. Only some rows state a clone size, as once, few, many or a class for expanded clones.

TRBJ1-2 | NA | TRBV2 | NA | CASIEDWGRYGYTF | TGTGCCAGCATCGAGGACTGGGGCCGGTACGGCTACACCTTC
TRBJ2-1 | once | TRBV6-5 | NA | CASQSPRGPDEQFF | TGTGCCAGCCAAAGTCCTCGCGGACCGGATGAGCAGTTCTTC
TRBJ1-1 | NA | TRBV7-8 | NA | CASSFGGHTEAFF | TGTGCCAGCAGCTTTGGGGGACACACTGAAGCTTTCTTT
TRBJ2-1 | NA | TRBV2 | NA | CASSRVGRGNEQFF | TGTGCCAGCAGTCGGGTGGGTCGCGGCAATGAGCAGTTCTTC
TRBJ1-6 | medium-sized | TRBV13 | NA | CASRLKGSYNSPLHF | TGTGCCAGCCGCCTGAAGGGGAGTTATAATTCACCCCTCCACTTT
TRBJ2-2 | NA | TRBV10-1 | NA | CASSPHVPSNTGELFF | TGCGCCAGTTCTCCACATGTCCCTTCGAACACCGGGGAGCTGTTTTTT
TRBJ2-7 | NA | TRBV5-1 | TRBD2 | CASSLGSGGTYEQYF | TGCGCCAGCAGCTTGGGTAGCGGGGGAACGTACGAGCAGTACTTC
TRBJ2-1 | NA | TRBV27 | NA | CASSGEQGAYNEQFF | TGTGCCAGCAGTGGGGAACAGGGTGCCTACAATGAGCAGTTCTTC
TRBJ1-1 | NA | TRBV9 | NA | CASSPGLPQRTEAFF | TGTGCCAGCAGCCCGGGACTGCCCCAGAGGACTGAAGCTTTCTTT
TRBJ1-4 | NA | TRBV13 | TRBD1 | CASSFAGTGFEKLFF | TGTGCCAGCAGCTTTGCCGGGACAGGGTTCGAAAAACTGTTTTTT
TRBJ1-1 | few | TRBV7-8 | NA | CASSLEGFSEAFF | TGTGCCAGCAGCTTAGAAGGATTTTCTGAAGCTTTCTTT